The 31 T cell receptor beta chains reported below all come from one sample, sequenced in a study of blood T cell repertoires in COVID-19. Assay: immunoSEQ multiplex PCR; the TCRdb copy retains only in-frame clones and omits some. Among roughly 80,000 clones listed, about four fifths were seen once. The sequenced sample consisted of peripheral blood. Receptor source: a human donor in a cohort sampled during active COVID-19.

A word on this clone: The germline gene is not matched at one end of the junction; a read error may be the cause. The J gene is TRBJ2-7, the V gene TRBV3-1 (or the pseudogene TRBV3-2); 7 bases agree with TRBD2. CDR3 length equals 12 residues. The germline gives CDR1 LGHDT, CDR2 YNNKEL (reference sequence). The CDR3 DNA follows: TGTGCCAGCAGCCAGGCAGGGAGGGGCTTGGCCTTC. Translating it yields CASSQAGRGLAF.

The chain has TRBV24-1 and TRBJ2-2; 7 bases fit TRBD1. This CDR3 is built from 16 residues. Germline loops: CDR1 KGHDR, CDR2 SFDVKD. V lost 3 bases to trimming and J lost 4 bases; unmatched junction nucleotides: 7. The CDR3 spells CATSDPRQGPTGELFF. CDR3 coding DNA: TGTGCCACCAGTGATCCTAGACAGGGACCCACCGGGGAGCTGTTTTTT.

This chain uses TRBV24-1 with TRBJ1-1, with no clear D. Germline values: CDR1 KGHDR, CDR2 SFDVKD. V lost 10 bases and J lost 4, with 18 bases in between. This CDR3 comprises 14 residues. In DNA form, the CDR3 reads TGTGCCACTCAGGAAGGAGGAGGCGGCACTGAAGCTTTCTTT. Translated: CATQEGGGGTEAFF.

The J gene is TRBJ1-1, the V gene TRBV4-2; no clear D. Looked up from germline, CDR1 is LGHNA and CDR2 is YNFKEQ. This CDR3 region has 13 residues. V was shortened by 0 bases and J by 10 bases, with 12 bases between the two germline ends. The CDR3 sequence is CASSQERRGSAFF. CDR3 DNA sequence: TGTGCCAGCAGCCAAGAGCGAAGAGGCTCAGCTTTCTTT.

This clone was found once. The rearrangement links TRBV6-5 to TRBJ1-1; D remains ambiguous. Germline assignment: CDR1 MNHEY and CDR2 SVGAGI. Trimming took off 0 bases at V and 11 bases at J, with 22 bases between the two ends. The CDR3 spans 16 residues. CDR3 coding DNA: TGTGCCAGCAGTTACTCGATTACAGCGGCCCTTTCGGAGGCTTTCTTT. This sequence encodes CASSYSITAALSEAFF.

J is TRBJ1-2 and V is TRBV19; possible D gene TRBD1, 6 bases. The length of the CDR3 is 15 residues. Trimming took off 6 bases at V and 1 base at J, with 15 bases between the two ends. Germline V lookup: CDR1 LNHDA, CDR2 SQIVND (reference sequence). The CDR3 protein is CASSLSGQSNYGYTF. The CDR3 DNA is TGTGCCAGTAGCCTCTCCGGACAGAGTAACTATGGCTACACCTTC.

DNA of the CDR3: TGTGCCAGCAGGGGCGGCCTGGGGCCTGGAAACACCATATATTTT. This sequence encodes CASRGGLGPGNTIYF. This chain uses TRBV7-2 with TRBJ1-3, with D possibly being TRBD1 (5 bases). Germline V CDR1 and CDR2: SGHTA, FQGNSA. Between the trimmed V and J ends, which lost 6 bases and 2 bases, there was a span of 14 bases. The CDR3 covers 15 residues. Variable domain in full (rest from reference TRBV7-2 and TRBJ1-3): GAGVSQSPSNKVTEKGKDVELRCDPISGHTALYWYRQSLGQGLEFLIYFQGNSAPDKSGLPSDRFSAERTGGSVSTLTIQRTQQEDSAVYLCASRGGLGPGNTIYFGEGSWLTVV.

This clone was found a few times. The CDR3 coding sequence is TGTGCCAGCACCACCGCGGGACGGGAAGACCATGGCTACACCTTC. This gives the protein CASTTAGREDHGYTF. The V gene is TRBV27, the J gene TRBJ1-2; TRBD1 is a possible D gene (5 bases). Germline V gene data show CDR1 as MNHEY and CDR2 as SMNVEV (reference sequence). Trimming removed 7 bases from V and 6 bases from J, with 21 bases in between. The CDR3 has 15 amino acids.

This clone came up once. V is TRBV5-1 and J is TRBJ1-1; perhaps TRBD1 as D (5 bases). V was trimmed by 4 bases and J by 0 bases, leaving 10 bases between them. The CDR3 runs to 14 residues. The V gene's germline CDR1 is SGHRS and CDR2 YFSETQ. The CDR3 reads CASSADSMNTEAFF. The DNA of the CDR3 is TGCGCCAGCAGCGCTGACAGCATGAACACTGAAGCTTTCTTT.

CDR3 bases: TGTGCCAGCAGTGACCAGGGACAGGGGGCGGTTTGGGACACTGAAGCTTTCTTT. Protein: CASSDQGQGAVWDTEAFF. This chain joins TRBV25-1 and TRBJ1-1; TRBD1 aligns across 12 bases. The CDR3 has 18 residues. The V gene end was trimmed by 3 bases and the J gene end by 3 bases; junction bases not matched to a gene: 11. CDR1 is MGHDK, CDR2 SYGVNS, per germline. The variable domain in full, completed from reference TRBV25-1 and TRBJ1-1, reads EADIYQTPRYLVIGTGKKITLECSQTMGHDKMYWYQQDPGMELHLIHYSYGVNSTEKGDLSSESTVSRIRTEHFPLTLESARPSHTSQYLCASSDQGQGAVWDTEAFFGQGTRLTVV.

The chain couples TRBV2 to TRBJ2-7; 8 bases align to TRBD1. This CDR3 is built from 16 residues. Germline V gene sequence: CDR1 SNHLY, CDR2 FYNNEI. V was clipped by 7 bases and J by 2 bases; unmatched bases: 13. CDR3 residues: CASNPADRGRTYEQYF. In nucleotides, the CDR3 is TGTGCCAGCAATCCAGCAGACAGGGGTCGAACCTACGAGCAGTACTTC.

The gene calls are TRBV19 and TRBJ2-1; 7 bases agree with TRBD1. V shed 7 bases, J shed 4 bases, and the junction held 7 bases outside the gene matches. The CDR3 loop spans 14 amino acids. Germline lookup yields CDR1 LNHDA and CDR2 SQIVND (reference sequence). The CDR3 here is CASTGLGQYNEQFF. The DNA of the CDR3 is TGTGCCAGTACCGGACTGGGACAGTACAATGAGCAGTTCTTC.

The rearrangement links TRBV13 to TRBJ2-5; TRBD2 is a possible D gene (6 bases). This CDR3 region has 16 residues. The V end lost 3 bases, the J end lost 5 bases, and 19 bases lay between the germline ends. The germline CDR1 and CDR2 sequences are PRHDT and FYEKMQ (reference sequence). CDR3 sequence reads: CASSFKPAYRGETQYF. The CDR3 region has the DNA TGTGCCAGCAGCTTCAAGCCGGCTTACCGGGGGGAGACCCAGTACTTC.

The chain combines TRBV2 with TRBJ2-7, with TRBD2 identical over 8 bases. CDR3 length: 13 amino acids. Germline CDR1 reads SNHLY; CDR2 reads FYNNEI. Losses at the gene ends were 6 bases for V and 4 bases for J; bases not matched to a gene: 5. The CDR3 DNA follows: TGTGCCAGCAGAGCGGGGGTTTCGTACGAGCAGTACTTC. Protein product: CASRAGVSYEQYF.

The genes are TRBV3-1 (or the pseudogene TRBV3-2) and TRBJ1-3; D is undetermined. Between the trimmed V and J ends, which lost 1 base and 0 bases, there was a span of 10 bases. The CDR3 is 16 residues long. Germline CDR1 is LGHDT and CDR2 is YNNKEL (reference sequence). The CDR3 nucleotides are TGTGCCAGCAGCCAAGCTGGGCTGAGCTCTGGAAACACCATATATTTT. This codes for CASSQAGLSSGNTIYF.

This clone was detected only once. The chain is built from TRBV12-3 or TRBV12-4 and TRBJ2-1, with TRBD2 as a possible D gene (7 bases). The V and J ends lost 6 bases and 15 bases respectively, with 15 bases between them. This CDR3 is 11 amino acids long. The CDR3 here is CASRHTGGLFF. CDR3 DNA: TGTGCCAGCAGGCATACCGGGGGGCTGTTCTTC.

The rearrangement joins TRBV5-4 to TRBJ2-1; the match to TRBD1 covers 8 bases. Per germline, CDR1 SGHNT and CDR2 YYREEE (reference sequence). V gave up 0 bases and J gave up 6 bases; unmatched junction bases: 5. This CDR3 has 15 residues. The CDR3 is CASSLAWTGFNEQFF. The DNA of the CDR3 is TGTGCCAGCAGCTTGGCTTGGACAGGGTTCAATGAGCAGTTCTTC.

The CDR3 spells CASGGTGGPYEQYF. CDR3 nucleotide sequence: TGTGCCAGCGGTGGGACAGGCGGACCCTACGAGCAGTACTTC. This chain links TRBV28 with TRBJ2-7; 8 bases line up with TRBD1. The CDR3 has 14 residues. Trimming at V came to 8 bases and at J to 2 bases, leaving 8 bases not matched to a gene. Germline assignment: CDR1 MDHEN and CDR2 SYDVKM.

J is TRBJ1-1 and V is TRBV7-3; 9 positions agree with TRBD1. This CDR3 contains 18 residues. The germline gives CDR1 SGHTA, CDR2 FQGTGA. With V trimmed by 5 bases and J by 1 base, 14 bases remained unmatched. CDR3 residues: CASSVRASGQGKNTEAFF. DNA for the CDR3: TGTGCCAGCAGCGTAAGGGCCTCTGGACAGGGGAAGAACACTGAAGCTTTCTTT.

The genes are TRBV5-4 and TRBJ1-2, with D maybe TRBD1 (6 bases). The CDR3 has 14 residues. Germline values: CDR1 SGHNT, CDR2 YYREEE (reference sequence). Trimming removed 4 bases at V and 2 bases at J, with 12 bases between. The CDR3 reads CASSVQGVNYGYTF. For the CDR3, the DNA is TGTGCCAGCAGCGTACAGGGAGTCAACTATGGCTACACCTTC.

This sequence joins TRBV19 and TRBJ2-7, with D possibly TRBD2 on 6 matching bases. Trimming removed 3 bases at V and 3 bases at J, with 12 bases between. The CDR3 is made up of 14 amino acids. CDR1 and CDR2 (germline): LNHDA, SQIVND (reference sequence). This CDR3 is CASSIRTGGYEQYF. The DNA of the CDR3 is TGTGCCAGTAGTATCCGGACCGGGGGCTACGAGCAGTACTTC.

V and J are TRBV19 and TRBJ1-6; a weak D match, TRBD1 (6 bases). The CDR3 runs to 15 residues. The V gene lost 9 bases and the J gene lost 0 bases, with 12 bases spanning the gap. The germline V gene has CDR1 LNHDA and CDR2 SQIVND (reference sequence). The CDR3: CASKTGSSYNSPLHF. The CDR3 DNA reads TGTGCCAGCAAAACAGGGAGCTCCTATAATTCACCCCTCCACTTT.

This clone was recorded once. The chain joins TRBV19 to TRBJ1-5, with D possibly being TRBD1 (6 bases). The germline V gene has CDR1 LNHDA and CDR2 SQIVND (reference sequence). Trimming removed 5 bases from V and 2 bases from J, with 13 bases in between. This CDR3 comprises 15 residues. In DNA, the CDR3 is TGTGCCAGTAGTCTCCTAGGGGGAGGCAATCAGCCCCAGCATTTT. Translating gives CASSLLGGGNQPQHF.

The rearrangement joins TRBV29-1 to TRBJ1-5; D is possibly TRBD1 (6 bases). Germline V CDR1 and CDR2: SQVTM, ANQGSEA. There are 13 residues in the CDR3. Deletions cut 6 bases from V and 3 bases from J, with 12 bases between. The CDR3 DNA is TGCAGCGTAAAACAGGGAAACAATCAGCCCCAGCATTTT. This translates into CSVKQGNNQPQHF.

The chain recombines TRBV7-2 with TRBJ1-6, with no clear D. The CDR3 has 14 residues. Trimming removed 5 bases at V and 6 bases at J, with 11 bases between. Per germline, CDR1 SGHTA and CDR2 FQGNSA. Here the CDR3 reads CASSQIYTNSPLHF. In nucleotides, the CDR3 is TGTGCCAGCAGCCAGATATATACTAATTCACCCCTCCACTTT.

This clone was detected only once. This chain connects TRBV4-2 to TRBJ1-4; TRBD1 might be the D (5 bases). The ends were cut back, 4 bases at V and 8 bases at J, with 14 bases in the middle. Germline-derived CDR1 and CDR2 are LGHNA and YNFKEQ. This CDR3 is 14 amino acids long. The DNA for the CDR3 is TGTGCCAGCAGCCCAAGAGGGAGGGACGAAAAACTGTTTTTT. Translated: CASSPRGRDEKLFF.

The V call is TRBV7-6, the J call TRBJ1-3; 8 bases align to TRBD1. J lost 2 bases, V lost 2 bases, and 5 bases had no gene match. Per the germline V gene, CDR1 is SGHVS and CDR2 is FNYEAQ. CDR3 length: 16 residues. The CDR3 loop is CASSLTLTGAGNTIYF. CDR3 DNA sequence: TGTGCCAGCAGCTTAACCCTGACAGGGGCTGGAAACACCATATATTTT.

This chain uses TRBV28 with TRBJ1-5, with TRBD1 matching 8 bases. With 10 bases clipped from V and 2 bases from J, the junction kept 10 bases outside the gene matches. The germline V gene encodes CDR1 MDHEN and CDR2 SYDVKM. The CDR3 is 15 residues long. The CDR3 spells CATNSRGQGNQPQHF. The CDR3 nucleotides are TGTGCCACCAACAGCCGGGGACAGGGCAATCAGCCCCAGCATTTT.

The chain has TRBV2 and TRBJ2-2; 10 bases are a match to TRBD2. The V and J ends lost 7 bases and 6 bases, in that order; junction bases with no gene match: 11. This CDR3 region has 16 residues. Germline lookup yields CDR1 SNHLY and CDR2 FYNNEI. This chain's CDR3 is CASTSERGGVSGELFF. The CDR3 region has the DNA TGTGCCAGCACCAGCGAGCGGGGGGGCGTCTCCGGGGAGCTGTTTTTT.

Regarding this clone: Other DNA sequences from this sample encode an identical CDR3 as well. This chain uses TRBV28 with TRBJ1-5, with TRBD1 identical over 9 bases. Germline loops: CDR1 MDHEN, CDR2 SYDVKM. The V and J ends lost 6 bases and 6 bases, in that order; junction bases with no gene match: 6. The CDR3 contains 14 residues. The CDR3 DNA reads TGTGCCAGCAGCCTACAGGGGGCCACTCAGCCCCAGCATTTT. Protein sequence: CASSLQGATQPQHF.

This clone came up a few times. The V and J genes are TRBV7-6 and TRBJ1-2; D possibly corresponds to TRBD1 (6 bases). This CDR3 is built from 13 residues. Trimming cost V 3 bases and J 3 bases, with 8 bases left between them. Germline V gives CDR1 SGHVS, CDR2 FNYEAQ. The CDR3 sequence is CASSFGQYYGYTF. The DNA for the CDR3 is TGTGCCAGCAGCTTCGGACAGTACTATGGCTACACCTTC.